A selection of T cell receptor beta chains follows, all from one sample in a study of cytomegalovirus exposure and HLA in healthy donors. Sequenced by immunoSEQ multiplex PCR; TCRdb stores in-frame clones only, minus some. The table includes over 150,000 clones, around 80% detected once. Source material: PBMCs. The receptors here all came from a male donor in good health and CMV-seronegative. The CDR3 runs from the conserved cysteine through the conserved F or W. Fields, in order: J gene, clone size, V gene, CDR3 protein. Clone size appears in some rows only: once, few, many, or a class for an expanded clone.

TRBJ2-7 | few | TRBV27 | CASSLGTAYEQYF
TRBJ2-2 | NA | TRBV18 | CASSPFGTGNTGELFF
TRBJ1-5 | NA | TRBV19 | CASRGRGSNQPQHF
TRBJ1-1 | NA | TRBV6-1 | CAIRRQPLNTEAFF
TRBJ1-1 | NA | TRBV18 | CASSPPTTQVGTEAFF
TRBJ2-5 | NA | TRBV5-1 | CASSLGPGGGQETQYF
TRBJ1-4 | once | TRBV6-5 | CASSYAGVTNEKLFF
TRBJ1-4 | once | TRBV19 | CASSIQHGTNEKLFF
TRBJ2-3 | NA | TRBV29-1 | CSVGRGATDTQYF
TRBJ2-7 | few | TRBV7-2 | CASSTGRQNEQYF
TRBJ2-1 | few | TRBV7-3 | CASSQDRANEQFF
TRBJ2-1 | NA | TRBV12-5 | CASGLLPGTAISRAYNEQFF
TRBJ2-5 | NA | TRBV7-2 | CASRGPSETQYF
TRBJ2-7 | NA | TRBV18 | CASSPQGAGGPREQYF
TRBJ2-3 | once | TRBV27 | CASSLFAGGLLTSTDTQYF
TRBJ1-3 | NA | TRBV4-1 | CASSQLSTGPGNTIYF
TRBJ2-3 | few | TRBV19 | CASRRVNTDTQYF
TRBJ1-2 | NA | TRBV9 | CASSVDPGTPNYGYTF
TRBJ1-5 | NA | TRBV28 | CASTLGYRGSNQPQHF
TRBJ2-1 | few | TRBV7-8 | CASSSTGKEFF
TRBJ1-5 | NA | TRBV7-9 | CASSLGGRNSNQPQHF
TRBJ1-5 | NA | TRBV6-5 | CASSGRGGNQPQHF
TRBJ2-5 | NA | TRBV6-1 | CASLTEKETQYF
TRBJ2-1 | NA | TRBV7-2 | CASSSSGRQYNEQFF
TRBJ2-7 | NA | TRBV7-8 | CASSLDRGRAYEQYF
TRBJ1-2 | NA | TRBV7-2 | CASSVGQGYGYTF
TRBJ1-2 | NA | TRBV28 | CASRRPFSGYTF
TRBJ1-2 | NA | TRBV27 | CASSQTQGMNYGYTF
TRBJ1-1 | NA | TRBV23-1 | CASSPRSPDRADTEAFF
TRBJ1-2 | few | TRBV25-1 | CASRPSTGGVYGYTF
TRBJ2-2 | NA | TRBV14 | CASSRTANTGELFF
TRBJ2-1 | few | TRBV27 | CASSHRDRIYNEQFF
TRBJ2-1 | few | TRBV9 | CASNIAGESYNEQFF
TRBJ2-5 | NA | TRBV28 | CASSPWGRRGQETQYF
TRBJ2-1 | NA | TRBV18 | CASSPQPWNEQFF
TRBJ2-7 | few | TRBV5-6 | CASSPPGQGFGEQYF
TRBJ2-3 | NA | TRBV6-4 | CASSDGEADTQYF
TRBJ2-3 | NA | TRBV6-1 | CASSTSGRTDTQYF
TRBJ2-7 | few | TRBV30 | CAWTGTGEYEQYF
TRBJ1-6 | NA | TRBV9 | CASSARALNSPLHF
TRBJ2-2 | NA | TRBV11-1 | CASTPGTGGTGELFF
TRBJ1-5 | NA | TRBV19 | CASTNRDSYNQPQHF
TRBJ2-5 | NA | TRBV27 | CASRGGRQETQYF
TRBJ2-5 | NA | TRBV4-2 | CASSQDYLAGGRETQYF
TRBJ2-2 | few | TRBV4-1 | CASSHSASGETGELFF
TRBJ1-1 | NA | TRBV19 | CASSIGGTRTNTEAFF
TRBJ2-5 | NA | TRBV7-2 | CASSSKGETQYF
TRBJ1-1 | NA | TRBV5-5 | CASSLQGGRNTEAFF
TRBJ2-5 | once | TRBV7-9 | CASSSTTGAVGTQYF
TRBJ1-2 | NA | TRBV5-1 | CASSLEGGSNYGYTF
TRBJ2-3 | NA | TRBV5-1 | CASSLWSGGHTDTQYF
TRBJ2-3 | NA | TRBV4-1 | CASSQDTGMTDTQYF
TRBJ1-5 | NA | TRBV6-5 | CASSQGVSNQPQHF
TRBJ2-1 | once | TRBV9 | CASSPSSHEQFF